This TCR beta chain emerged from a study of blood T cell repertoires in COVID-19. Study as a whole: Sites across the United States, Italy and Spain contributed samples from acute and convalescent COVID-19.

V was clipped by 5 bases and J by 8 bases; unmatched bases: 10. This CDR3 is built from 16 residues. Germline CDR1 is SGHNT and CDR2 is YENEEA. Per the original data handling: Scientists estimated how many nucleated cells there were by amplifying reference gene primers. The repertoire was sequenced with immunoSEQ multiplex PCR; TCRdb's copy has only in-frame clones and lacks some. V and J calls plus clone size are reproduced from that table; the DNA served to infer D and trimming. The data contain some 64,000 clones, almost 85% of them singletons. Seattle patients were enrolled while actively infected and followed longitudinally.

Sequences were obtained from peripheral blood. This chain joins TRBV11-3 and TRBJ2-2, with 11 bases identical to TRBD2. The TCR originated in a man aged 60 to 69 with COVID-19, enrolled during active disease. CDR3 residues: CASSRGTSGGGGELFF. The CDR3, as DNA: TGTGCCAGCAGCAGAGGGACTAGCGGTGGTGGGGGGGAGCTGTTTTTT.